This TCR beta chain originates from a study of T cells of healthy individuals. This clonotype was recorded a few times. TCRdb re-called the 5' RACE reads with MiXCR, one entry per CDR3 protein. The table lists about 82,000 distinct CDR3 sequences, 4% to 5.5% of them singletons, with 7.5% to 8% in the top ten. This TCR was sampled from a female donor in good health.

For the CDR3, the DNA is TGTGCCAGCAGTTCGCGGACAGGGCCCCCATATAGCAATCAGCCCCAGCATTTT. It encodes CASSSRTGPPYSNQPQHF. The J gene is TRBJ1-5, the V gene TRBV27; TRBD1 aligns across 8 bases. The CDR3 sequence is 18 residues long. V lost 4 bases and J lost 0; bases outside the gene matches: 11. The germline V gene encodes CDR1 MNHEY and CDR2 SMNVEV (reference sequence).